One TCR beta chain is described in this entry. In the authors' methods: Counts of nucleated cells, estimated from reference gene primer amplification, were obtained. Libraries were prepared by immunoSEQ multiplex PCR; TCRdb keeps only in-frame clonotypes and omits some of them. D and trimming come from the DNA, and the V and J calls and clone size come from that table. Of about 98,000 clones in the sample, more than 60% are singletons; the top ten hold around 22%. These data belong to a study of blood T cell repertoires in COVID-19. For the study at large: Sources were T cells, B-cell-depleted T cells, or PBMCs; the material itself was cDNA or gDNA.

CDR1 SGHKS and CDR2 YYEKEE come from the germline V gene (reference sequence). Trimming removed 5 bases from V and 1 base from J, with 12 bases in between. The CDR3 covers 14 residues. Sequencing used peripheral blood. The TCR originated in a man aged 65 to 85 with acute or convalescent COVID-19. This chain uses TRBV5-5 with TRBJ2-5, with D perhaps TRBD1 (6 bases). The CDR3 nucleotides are TGTGCCAGCAGTTGGGGGACACTCCAAGAGACCCAGTACTTC. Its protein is CASSWGTLQETQYF.